This TCR beta chain was captured by sequencing in a study of T cell responses to AZD1222 COVID-19 vaccine. For the study at large: Second-dose timings of about 4 or about 12 weeks were pooled. The study's findings and limits: Nearly half of spike-specific TCRs reportedly target variant regions that are unmutated in the B.1.351 and B.1.1.7 variants. Baseline seropositivity characterized only six AZD1222 recipients. Spike-specific TCR breadth and depth went up after people got two AZD1222 doses.

As for this clone: Its cognate antigen is unknown.

The protocol was immunoSEQ multiplex PCR, while the TCRdb copy is restricted to in-frame clones and leaves out a portion. Of 100,000 to 120,000 clones listed, around 90% are singletons. The V end lost 1 base, the J end lost 0 bases, and 10 bases lay between the germline ends. The CDR3 totals 16 residues. The V gene's germline CDR1 is SGHAT and CDR2 FQNNGV. V usage is TRBV11-2 and J usage is TRBJ2-1, with unresolved D. The specimen was peripheral blood, collected on day 0 of AZD1222 vaccination. This clonotype was sampled from an adult in good health. In DNA, the CDR3 is TGTGCCAGCAGCTTAGGTCCATCATCCTCCTACAATGAGCAGTTCTTC. Protein: CASSLGPSSSYNEQFF.